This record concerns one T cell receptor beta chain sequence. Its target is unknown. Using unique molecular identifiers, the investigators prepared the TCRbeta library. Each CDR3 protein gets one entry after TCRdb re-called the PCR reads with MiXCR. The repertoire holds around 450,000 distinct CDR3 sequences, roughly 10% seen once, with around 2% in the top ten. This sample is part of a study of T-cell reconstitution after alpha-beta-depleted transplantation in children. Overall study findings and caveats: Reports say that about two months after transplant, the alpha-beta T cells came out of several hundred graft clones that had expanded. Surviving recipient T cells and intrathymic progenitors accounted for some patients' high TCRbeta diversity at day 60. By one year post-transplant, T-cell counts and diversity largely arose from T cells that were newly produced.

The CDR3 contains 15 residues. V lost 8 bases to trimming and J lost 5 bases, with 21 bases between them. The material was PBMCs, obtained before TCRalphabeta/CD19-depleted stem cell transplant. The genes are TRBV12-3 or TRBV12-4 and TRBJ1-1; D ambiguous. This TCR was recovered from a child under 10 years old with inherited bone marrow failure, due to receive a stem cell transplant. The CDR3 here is CASLSRPWGGTEAFF. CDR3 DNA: TGTGCCAGCCTATCCCGGCCCTGGGGAGGAACTGAAGCTTTCTTT.